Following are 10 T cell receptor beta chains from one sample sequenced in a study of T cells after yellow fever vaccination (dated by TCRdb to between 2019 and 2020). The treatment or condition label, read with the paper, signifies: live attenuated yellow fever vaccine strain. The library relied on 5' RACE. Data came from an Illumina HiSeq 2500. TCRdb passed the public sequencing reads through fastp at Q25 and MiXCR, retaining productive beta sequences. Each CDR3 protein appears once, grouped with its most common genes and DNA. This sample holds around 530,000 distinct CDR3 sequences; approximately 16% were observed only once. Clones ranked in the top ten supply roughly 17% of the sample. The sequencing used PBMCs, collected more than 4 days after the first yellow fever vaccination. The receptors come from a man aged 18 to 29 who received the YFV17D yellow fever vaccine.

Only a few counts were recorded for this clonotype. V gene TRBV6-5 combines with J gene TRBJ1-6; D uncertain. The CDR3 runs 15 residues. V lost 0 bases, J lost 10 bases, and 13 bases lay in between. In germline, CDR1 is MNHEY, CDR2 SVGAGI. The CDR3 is CASSYSIEDRSPLHF. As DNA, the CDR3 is TGTGCCAGCAGTTACTCGATCGAGGATCGCTCACCCCTCCACTTT.

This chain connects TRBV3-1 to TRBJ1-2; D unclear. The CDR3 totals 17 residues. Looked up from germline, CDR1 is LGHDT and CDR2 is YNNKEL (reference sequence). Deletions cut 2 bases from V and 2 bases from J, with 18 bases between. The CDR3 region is CASSQKSTGYANYGYTF. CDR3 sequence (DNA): TGTGCCAGCAGCCAAAAAAGCACGGGATACGCGAACTATGGCTACACCTTC. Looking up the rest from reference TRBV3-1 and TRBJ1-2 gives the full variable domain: DTAVSQTPKYLVTQMGNDKSIKCEQNLGHDTMYWYKQDSKKFLKIMFSYNNKELIINETVPNRFSPKSPDKAHLNLHINSLELGDSAVYFCASSQKSTGYANYGYTFGSGTRLTVV.

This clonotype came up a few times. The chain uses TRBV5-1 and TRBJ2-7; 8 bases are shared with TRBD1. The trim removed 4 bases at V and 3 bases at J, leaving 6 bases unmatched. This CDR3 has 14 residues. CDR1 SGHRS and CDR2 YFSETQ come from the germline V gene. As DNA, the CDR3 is TGCGCCAGCAGCACCCGGACAGGGAGCTACGAGCAGTACTTC. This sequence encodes CASSTRTGSYEQYF.

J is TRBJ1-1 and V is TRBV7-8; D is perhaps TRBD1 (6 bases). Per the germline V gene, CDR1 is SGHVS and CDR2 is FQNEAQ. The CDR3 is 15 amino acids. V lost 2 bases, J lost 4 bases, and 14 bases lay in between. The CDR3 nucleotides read TGTGCCAGCAGCTTATGGGGGCTAAGTGGCACTGAAGCTTTCTTT. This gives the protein CASSLWGLSGTEAFF.

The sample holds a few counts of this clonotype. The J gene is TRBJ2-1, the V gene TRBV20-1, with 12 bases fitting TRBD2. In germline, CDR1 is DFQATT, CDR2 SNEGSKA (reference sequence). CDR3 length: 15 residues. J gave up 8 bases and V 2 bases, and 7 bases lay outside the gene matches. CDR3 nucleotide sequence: TGCAGTGCTAGAAGACTAGCGGGGGAGGGGTATGAGCAGTTCTTC. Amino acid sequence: CSARRLAGEGYEQFF.

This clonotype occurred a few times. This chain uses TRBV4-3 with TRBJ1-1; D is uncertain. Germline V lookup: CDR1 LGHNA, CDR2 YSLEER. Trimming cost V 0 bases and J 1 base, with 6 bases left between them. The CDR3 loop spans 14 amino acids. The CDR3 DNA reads TGCGCCAGCAGCCAAGATTCCAGGAACACTGAAGCTTTCTTT. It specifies CASSQDSRNTEAFF.

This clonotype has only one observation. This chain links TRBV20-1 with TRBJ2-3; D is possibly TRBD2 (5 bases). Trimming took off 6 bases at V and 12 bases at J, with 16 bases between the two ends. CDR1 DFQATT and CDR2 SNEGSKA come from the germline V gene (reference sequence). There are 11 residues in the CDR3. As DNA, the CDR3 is TGCAGTGCCTTGGACTCTCCGGACCAGTATTTT. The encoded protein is CSALDSPDQYF.

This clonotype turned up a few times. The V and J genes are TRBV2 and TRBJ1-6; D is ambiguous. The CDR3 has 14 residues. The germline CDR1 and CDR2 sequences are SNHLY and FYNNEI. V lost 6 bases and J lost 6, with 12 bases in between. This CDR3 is CASRGQASNSPLHF. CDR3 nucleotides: TGTGCCAGCAGGGGCCAGGCTTCTAATTCACCCCTCCACTTT.

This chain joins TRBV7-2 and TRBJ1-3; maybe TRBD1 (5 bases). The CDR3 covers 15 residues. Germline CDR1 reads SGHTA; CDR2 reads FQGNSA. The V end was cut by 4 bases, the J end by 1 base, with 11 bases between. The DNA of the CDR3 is TGTGCCAGCAGCTCAGGGCGGGCTTCTGGAAACACCATATATTTT. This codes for CASSSGRASGNTIYF. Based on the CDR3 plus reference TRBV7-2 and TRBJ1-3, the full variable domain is GAGVSQSPSNKVTEKGKDVELRCDPISGHTALYWYRQSLGQGLEFLIYFQGNSAPDKSGLPSDRFSAERTGGSVSTLTIQRTQQEDSAVYLCASSSGRASGNTIYFGEGSWLTVV.

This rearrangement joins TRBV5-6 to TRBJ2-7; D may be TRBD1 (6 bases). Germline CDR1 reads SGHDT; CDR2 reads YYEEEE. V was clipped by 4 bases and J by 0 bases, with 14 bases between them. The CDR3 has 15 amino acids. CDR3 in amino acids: CASSARQESSYEQYV. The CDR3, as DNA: TGTGCCAGCAGCGCCCGACAGGAGAGCTCCTACGAGCAGTACGTC.